This TCR beta chain was retrieved from a study of blood T cell repertoires in COVID-19. On the study more broadly: PBMCs, B-cell-depleted T cells, or T cells provided the cDNA or gDNA that made up the material.

The protocol was immunoSEQ multiplex PCR, while the TCRdb copy is restricted to in-frame clones and leaves out a portion. Altogether around 60,000 clones are present, roughly 83% being singletons, with the ten largest covering roughly 10%. V lost 3 bases and J lost 2, with 8 bases in between. This CDR3 contains 13 residues. This chain links TRBV12-3 or TRBV12-4 with TRBJ2-7; TRBD2 might be the D (6 bases). Material for sequencing was peripheral blood. This sequence originates from a man in his fifties or sixties with COVID-19, enrolled during active disease. CDR3 loop: CASSLPGAYEQYF. In DNA, the CDR3 is TGTGCCAGCAGTTTGCCGGGGGCCTACGAGCAGTACTTC.